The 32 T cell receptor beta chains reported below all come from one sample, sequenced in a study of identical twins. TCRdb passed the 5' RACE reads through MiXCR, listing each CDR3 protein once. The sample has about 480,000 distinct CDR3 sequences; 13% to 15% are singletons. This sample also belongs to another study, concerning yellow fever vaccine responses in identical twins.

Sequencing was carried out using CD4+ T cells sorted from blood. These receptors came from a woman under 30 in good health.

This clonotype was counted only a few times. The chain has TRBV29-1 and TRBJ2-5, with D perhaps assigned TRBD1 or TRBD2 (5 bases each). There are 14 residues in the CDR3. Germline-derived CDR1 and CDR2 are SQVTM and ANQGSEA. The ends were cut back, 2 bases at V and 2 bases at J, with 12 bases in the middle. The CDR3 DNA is TGCAGCGTTGAAAACAGGAGGAAACAAGAGACCCAGTACTTC. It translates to CSVENRRKQETQYF.

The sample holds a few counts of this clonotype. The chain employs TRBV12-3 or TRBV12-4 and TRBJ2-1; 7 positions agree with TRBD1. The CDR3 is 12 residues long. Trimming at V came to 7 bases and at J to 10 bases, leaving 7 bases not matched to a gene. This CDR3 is CASTALGGEQFF. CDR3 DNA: TGTGCCAGCACTGCATTAGGGGGCGAGCAGTTCTTC.

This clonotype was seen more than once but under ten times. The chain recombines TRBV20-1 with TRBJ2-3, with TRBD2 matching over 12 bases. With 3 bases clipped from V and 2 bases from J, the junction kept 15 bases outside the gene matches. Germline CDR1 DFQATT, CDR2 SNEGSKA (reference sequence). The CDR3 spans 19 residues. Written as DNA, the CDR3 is TGCAGTGCTAGCAAGTACTCTAGCGGGGGGGCCGGATTCACAGATACGCAGTATTTT. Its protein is CSASKYSSGGAGFTDTQYF.

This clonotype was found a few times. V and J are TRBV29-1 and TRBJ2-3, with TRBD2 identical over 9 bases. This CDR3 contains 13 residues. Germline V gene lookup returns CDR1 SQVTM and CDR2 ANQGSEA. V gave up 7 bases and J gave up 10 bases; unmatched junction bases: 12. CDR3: CSAAGRGGRPQYF. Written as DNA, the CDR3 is TGCAGCGCGGCGGGGCGGGGGGGCCGTCCGCAGTATTTT.

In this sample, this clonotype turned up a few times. The chain's CDR3 is CASSGDGTENQFF. For the CDR3, the DNA is TGTGCCAGCAGCGGGGATGGGACAGAAAATCAGTTCTTC. The chain employs TRBV7-8 and TRBJ2-1, with 7 bases lining up with TRBD1. CDR3 length equals 13 residues. The germline CDR1 and CDR2 sequences are SGHVS and FQNEAQ. The V and J ends lost 5 bases and 13 bases, in that order; junction bases with no gene match: 11. The whole variable domain, remainder taken from reference TRBV7-8 and TRBJ2-1, is GAGVSQSPRYKVAKRGQDVALRCDPISGHVSLFWYQQALGQGPEFLTYFQNEAQLDKSGLPSDRFFAERPEGSVSTLKIQRTQQEDSAVYLCASSGDGTENQFFGPGTRLTVL.

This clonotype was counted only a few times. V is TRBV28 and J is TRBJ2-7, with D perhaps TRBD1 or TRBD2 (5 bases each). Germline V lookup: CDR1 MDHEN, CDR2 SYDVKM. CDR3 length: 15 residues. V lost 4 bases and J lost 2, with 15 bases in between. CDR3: CASSYFGTRTYEQYF. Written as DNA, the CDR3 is TGTGCCAGCAGTTATTTCGGGACCCGAACCTACGAGCAGTACTTC.

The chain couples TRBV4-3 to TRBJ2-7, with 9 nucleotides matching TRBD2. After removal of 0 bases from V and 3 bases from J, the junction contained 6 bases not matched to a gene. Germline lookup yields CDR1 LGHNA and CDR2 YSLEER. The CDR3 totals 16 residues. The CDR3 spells CASSQDLNSGSYEQYF. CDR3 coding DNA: TGCGCCAGCAGCCAAGATCTCAATAGCGGGAGCTACGAGCAGTACTTC.

This CDR3 is CASSGTGASTDTQYF. In DNA, the CDR3 is TGTGCCAGCAGCGGAACGGGAGCGAGCACAGATACGCAGTATTTT. The chain uses TRBV5-6 and TRBJ2-3; tentatively, D is TRBD2 (6 bases). Germline CDR1 SGHDT, CDR2 YYEEEE. The V end lost 4 bases, the J end lost 0 bases, and 12 bases lay between the germline ends. CDR3 length: 15 amino acids.

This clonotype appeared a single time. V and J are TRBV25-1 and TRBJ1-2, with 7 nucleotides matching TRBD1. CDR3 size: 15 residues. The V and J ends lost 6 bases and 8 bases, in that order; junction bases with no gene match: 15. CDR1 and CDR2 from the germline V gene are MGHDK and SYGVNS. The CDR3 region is CASSPGTAVPQGYTF. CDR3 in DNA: TGTGCCAGCAGCCCTGGGACAGCCGTCCCTCAAGGCTACACCTTC.

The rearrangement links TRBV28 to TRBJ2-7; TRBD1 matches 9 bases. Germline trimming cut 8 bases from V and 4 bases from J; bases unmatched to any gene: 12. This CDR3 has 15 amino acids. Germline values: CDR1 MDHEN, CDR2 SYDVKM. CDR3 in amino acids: CASLPSGTGLYEQYF. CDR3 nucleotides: TGTGCCAGCCTCCCCAGTGGGACAGGGTTATACGAGCAGTACTTC.

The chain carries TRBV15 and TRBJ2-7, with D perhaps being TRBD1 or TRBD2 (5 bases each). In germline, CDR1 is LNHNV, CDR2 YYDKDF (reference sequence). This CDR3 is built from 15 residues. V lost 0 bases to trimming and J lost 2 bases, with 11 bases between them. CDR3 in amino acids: CATSRDRRGPYEQYF. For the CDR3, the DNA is TGTGCCACCAGCAGAGATCGTCGGGGACCCTACGAGCAGTACTTC.

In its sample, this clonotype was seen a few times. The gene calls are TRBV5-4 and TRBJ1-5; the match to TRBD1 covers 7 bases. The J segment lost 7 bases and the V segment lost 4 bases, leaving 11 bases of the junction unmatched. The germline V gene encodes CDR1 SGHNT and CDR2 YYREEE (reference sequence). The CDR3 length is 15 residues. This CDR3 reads CASSTEPDRAQPQHF. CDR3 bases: TGTGCCAGCAGCACAGAACCCGACAGGGCCCAGCCCCAGCATTTT. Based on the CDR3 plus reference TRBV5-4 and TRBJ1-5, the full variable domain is ETGVTQSPTHLIKTRGQQVTLRCSSQSGHNTVSWYQQALGQGPQFIFQYYREEENGRGNFPPRFSGLQFPNYSSELNVNALELDDSALYLCASSTEPDRAQPQHFGDGTRLSIL.

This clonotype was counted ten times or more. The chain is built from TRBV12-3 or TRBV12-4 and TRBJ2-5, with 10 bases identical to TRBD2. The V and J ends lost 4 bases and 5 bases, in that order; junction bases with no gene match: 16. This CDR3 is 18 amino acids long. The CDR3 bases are TGTGCCAGCAGTTCAAGCGGGAGGGCCCTGCTGAGGTCGGAGACCCAGTACTTC. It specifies CASSSSGRALLRSETQYF.

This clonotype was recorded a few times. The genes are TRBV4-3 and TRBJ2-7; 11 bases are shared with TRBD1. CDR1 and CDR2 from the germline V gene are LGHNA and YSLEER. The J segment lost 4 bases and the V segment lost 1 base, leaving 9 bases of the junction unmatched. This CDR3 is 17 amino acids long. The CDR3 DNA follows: TGCGCCAGCAGCCAAGTGCCTCCGGGACAGGGGGTTTACGAGCAGTACTTC. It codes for CASSQVPPGQGVYEQYF.

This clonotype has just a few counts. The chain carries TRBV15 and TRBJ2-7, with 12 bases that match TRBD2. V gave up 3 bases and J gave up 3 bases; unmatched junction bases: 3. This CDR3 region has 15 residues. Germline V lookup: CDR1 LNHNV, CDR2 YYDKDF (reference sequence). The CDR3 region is CATSRTSGGDYEQYF. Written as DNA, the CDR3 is TGTGCCACCAGCAGGACTAGCGGGGGAGACTACGAGCAGTACTTC. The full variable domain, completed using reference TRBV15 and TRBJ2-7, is DAMVIQNPRYQVTQFGKPVTLSCSQTLNHNVMYWYQQKSSQAPKLLFHYYDKDFNNEADTPDNFQSRRPNTSFCFLDIRSPGLGDTAMYLCATSRTSGGDYEQYFGPGTRLTVT.

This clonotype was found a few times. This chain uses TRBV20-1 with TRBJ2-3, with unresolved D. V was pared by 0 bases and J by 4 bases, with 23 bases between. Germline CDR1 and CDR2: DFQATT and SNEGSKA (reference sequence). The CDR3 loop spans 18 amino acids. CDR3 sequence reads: CSARDPRRRRLMADTQYF. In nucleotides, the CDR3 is TGCAGTGCTAGAGACCCACGACGGCGCAGGCTCATGGCAGATACGCAGTATTTT.

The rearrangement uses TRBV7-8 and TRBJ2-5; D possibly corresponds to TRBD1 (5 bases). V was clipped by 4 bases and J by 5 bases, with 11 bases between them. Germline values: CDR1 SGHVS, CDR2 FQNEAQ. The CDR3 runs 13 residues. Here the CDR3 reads CASSSRQWETQYF. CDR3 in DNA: TGTGCCAGCAGCTCTAGACAGTGGGAGACCCAGTACTTC.

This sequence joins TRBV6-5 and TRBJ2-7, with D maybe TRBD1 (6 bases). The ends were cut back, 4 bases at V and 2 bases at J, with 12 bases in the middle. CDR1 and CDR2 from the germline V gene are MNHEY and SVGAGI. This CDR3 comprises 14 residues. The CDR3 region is CASSLSGTPYEQYF. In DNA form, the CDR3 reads TGTGCCAGCAGTTTATCCGGGACACCCTACGAGCAGTACTTC.

CDR3 sequence reads: CSARNGGQGPSTDTQYF. As DNA, the CDR3 is TGCAGTGCTAGAAACGGAGGACAGGGACCGAGCACAGATACGCAGTATTTT. The V and J genes are TRBV20-1 and TRBJ2-3, with 8 bases matching TRBD1. V was pared by 2 bases and J by 0 bases, with 10 bases of the junction left unmatched. CDR3 length: 17 amino acids. Germline V gives CDR1 DFQATT, CDR2 SNEGSKA (reference sequence).

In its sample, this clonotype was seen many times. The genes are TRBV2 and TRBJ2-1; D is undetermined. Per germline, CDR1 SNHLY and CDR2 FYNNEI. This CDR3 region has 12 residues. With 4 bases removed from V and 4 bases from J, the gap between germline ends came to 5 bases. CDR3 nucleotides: TGTGCCAGCAGTGTTGGTTACAATGAGCAGTTCTTC. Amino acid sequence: CASSVGYNEQFF.

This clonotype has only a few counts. The CDR3 spells CASSPTDRGRYEQYF. CDR3 DNA sequence: TGTGCCAGCAGCCCCACGGACAGGGGGAGATACGAGCAGTACTTC. This chain links TRBV3-1 with TRBJ2-7, with TRBD1 matching 10 bases. Trimming removed 4 bases from V and 4 bases from J; junction bases left unmatched: 7. The CDR3 length is 15 residues. The germline CDR1 and CDR2 sequences are LGHDT and YNNKEL (reference sequence).

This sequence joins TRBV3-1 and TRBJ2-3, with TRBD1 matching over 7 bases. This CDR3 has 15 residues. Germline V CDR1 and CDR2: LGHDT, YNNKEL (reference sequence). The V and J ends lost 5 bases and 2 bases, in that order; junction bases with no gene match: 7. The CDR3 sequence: CASSEKTGTTDTQYF. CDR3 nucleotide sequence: TGTGCCAGCAGCGAGAAGACAGGGACCACAGATACGCAGTATTTT.

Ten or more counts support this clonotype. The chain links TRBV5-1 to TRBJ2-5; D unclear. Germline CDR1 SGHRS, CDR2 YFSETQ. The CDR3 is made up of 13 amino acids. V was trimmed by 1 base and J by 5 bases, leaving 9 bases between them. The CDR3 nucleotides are TGCGCCAGCAGCTTGAGCCAGACGGAGACCCAGTACTTC. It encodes CASSLSQTETQYF.

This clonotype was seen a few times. The CDR3: CASSSAWGGTEAFF. The CDR3 DNA is TGTGCCAGCAGCTCGGCGTGGGGCGGCACTGAAGCTTTCTTT. V and J are TRBV5-5 and TRBJ1-1; D possibly corresponds to TRBD1 (5 bases). Between the trimmed V and J ends, which lost 3 bases and 4 bases, there was a span of 13 bases. The V gene's germline CDR1 is SGHKS and CDR2 YYEKEE (reference sequence). This CDR3 is built from 14 residues.

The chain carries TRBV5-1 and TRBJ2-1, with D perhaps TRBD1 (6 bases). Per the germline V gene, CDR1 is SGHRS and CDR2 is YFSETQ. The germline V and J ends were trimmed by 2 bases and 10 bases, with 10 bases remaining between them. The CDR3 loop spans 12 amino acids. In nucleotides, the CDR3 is TGCGCCAGCAGCTTACAGGGCAGCGAGCAGTTCTTC. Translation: CASSLQGSEQFF.

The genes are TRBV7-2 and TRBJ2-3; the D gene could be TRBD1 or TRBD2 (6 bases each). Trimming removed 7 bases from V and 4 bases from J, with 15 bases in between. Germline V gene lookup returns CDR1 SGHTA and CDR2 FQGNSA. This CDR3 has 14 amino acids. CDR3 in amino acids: CASTKPGAADTQYF. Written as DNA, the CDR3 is TGTGCCAGCACCAAACCGGGGGCGGCAGATACGCAGTATTTT.

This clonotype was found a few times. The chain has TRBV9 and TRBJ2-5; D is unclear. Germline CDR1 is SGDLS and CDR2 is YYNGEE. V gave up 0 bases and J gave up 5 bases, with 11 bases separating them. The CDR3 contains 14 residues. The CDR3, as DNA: TGTGCCAGCAGCGTAGACACCCTAGGGGAGACCCAGTACTTC. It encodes CASSVDTLGETQYF.

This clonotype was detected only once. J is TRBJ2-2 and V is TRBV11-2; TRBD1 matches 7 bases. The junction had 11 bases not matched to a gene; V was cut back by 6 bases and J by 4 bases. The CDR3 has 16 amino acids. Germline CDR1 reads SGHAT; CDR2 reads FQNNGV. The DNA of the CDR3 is TGTGCCAGCAGGCCTGGGACAGCGCTTCCCACCGGGGAGCTGTTTTTT. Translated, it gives CASRPGTALPTGELFF.

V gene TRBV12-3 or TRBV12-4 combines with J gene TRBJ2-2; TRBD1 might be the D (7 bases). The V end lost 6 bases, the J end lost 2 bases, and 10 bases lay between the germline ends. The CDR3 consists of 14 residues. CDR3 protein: CASRRDSNTGELFF. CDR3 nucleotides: TGTGCCAGCAGGCGGGACAGTAACACCGGGGAGCTGTTTTTT.

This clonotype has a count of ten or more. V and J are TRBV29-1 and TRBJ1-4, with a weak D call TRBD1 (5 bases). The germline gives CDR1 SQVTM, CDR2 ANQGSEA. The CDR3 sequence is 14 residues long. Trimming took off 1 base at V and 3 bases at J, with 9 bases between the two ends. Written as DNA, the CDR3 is TGCAGCGTTGAAGCACGGGGCTCTAATGAAAAACTGTTTTTT. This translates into CSVEARGSNEKLFF.

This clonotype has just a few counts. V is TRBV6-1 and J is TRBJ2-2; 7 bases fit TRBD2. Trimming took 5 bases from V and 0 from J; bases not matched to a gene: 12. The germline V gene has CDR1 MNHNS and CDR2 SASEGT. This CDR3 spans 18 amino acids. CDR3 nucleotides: TGTGCCAGCAGTCGTCGTAGCGGGTCTTACGCGAACACCGGGGAGCTGTTTTTT. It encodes CASSRRSGSYANTGELFF.

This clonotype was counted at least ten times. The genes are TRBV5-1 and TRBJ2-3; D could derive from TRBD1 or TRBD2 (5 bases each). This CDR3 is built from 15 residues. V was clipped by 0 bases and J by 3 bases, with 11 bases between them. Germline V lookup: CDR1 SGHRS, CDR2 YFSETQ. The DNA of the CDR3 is TGCGCCAGCAGCTTGGAAGCCGGGACGACAGATACGCAGTATTTT. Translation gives CASSLEAGTTDTQYF.